Listed here is a single T cell receptor beta chain. This entry belongs to a study of blood T cell repertoires in COVID-19. Seattle's enrolled individuals joined amid active infection and were then monitored longitudinally. Produced via immunoSEQ multiplex PCR; TCRdb's table is partial and in-frame only. This repertoire shows approximately 290,000 clones, approximately 85% found once; its top ten account for 0.75% to 0.95%. Deletions cut 5 bases from V and 1 base from J, with 8 bases between. There are 14 residues in the CDR3. The germline V gene encodes CDR1 SGHAT and CDR2 FQNNGV. Sequenced input: peripheral blood. This sequence was found in a human donor with COVID-19, enrolled during active disease. The donor label of this sample is uncertain. This chain joins TRBV11-2 and TRBJ2-2; a possible D gene is TRBD1 (5 bases). The CDR3 nucleotides are TGTGCCAGCAGCGTGGGGCAGAACACCGGGGAGCTGTTTTTT. Amino acids: CASSVGQNTGELFF.